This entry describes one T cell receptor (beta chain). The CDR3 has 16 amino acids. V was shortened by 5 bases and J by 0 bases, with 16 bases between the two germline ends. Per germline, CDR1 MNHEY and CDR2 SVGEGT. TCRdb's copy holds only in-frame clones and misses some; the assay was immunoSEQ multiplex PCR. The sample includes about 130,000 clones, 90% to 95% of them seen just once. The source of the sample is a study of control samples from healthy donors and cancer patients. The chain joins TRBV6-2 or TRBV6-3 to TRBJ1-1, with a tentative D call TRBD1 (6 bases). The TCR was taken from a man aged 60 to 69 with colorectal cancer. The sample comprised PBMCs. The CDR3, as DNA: TGTGCCAGCAGTGCAACAGGGAAACGATTGAACACTGAAGCTTTCTTT. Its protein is CASSATGKRLNTEAFF.